These T cell receptor beta chains were read from a single sample in a study of OX40 agonist ivuxolimab in advanced cancers. The data were produced by immunoSEQ multiplex PCR, yet TCRdb's version contains in-frame clones alone and is incomplete. The repertoire holds 34,000 or so clones, 70% to 85% seen once, with approximately 11% in the top ten. The source material was CD4+ or CD8+ T cells sorted from blood, sampled in a trial of the OX40 agonist ivuxolimab. These receptors were collected from an adult with an advanced solid tumor such as melanoma, head and neck, liver or kidney cancer. Each CDR3 is given with its conserved first and last residue. Fields, in order: J gene, D gene, clone size, V gene, CDR3 DNA, CDR3 protein. A D gene is named only where the DNA matches it firmly. Clone size is not always given. Where it is, it says once, few, many or a class for expanded clones.

TRBJ2-5,TRBD2,few,TRBV6-4,TGTGCCAGCAGTGAAAAGGTTGCGGGGGGGCAGAAAGAGACCCAGTACTTC,CASSEKVAGGQKETQYF
TRBJ2-7,-,-,TRBV12-5,TGTGCTAGTGGTGCTGGAGTACCCCCCTACGAGCAGTACTTC,CASGAGVPPYEQYF
TRBJ2-5,TRBD1,-,TRBV28,TGTGCCAGCAGTTTCCCCGGAACAGGGGTCCAAGAGACCCAGTACTTC,CASSFPGTGVQETQYF
TRBJ2-2,-,-,TRBV4-1,TGCGCCAGCAGCCAAAAAGTCGGGGAGCTGTTTTTT,CASSQKVGELFF
TRBJ2-7,-,-,TRBV4-1,TGCGCCAGCAGCCAACCAAAGAGCTCCTACGAGCAGTACTTC,CASSQPKSSYEQYF
TRBJ2-1,-,-,TRBV5-1,TGCGCCAGCAGCTTTTCGGGGGCTTACAATGAGCAGTTCTTC,CASSFSGAYNEQFF
TRBJ1-5,-,-,TRBV4-2,TGTGCCAGCAGCCAAGAATGGGGGGATCAGCCCCAGCATTTT,CASSQEWGDQPQHF
TRBJ1-1,-,-,TRBV4-1,TGCGCCAGCAGCCAAGATGGGAGGGGCACTGAAGCTTTCTTT,CASSQDGRGTEAFF
TRBJ2-2,-,-,TRBV14,TGTGCCAGCAGCCAAGTCGAAACCGGGGAGCTGTTTTTT,CASSQVETGELFF
TRBJ2-3,-,-,TRBV7-3,TGTGCCAGCAGCTTAGTCTCCACAGATACGCAGTATTTT,CASSLVSTDTQYF
TRBJ1-5,-,-,TRBV30,TGTGCCTGGAGTAGAGCGACAGCTTATAGCAATCAGCCCCAGCATTTT,CAWSRATAYSNQPQHF
TRBJ2-1,-,-,TRBV5-6,TGTGCCAGCAGCCCCCCCTTAGCGGCCAATGAGCAGTTCTTC,CASSPPLAANEQFF
TRBJ1-2,TRBD1,-,TRBV7-2,TGTGCCAGCAGCTTAAGTGTACAGGGGGCGGGTGGCTACACCTTC,CASSLSVQGAGGYTF
TRBJ2-7,TRBD1,-,TRBV2,TGTGCCAGCAGTGTACAGGGGGGACACGAGCAGTACTTC,CASSVQGGHEQYF
TRBJ2-3,-,-,TRBV18,TGTGCCAGCTCCCTCCTAGGCCCCGGCACAGATACGCAGTATTTT,CASSLLGPGTDTQYF
TRBJ2-2,-,-,TRBV10-1,TGCGCCAGCAGTGACAGGGGTGGGACCGGGGAGCTGTTTTTT,CASSDRGGTGELFF
TRBJ1-5,-,-,TRBV6-6,TGTGCCAGCAGTGGGCGCAGTCAGCCCCAGCATTTT,CASSGRSQPQHF
TRBJ1-2,-,-,TRBV6-5,TGTGCCAGCAGTTACGGAGGGGCTTACCGAAACTATGGCTACACCTTC,CASSYGGAYRNYGYTF
TRBJ2-7,TRBD1,-,TRBV5-5,TGTGCCAGCAGCACGCGACAGGGGGCCTACGAGCAGTACTTC,CASSTRQGAYEQYF
TRBJ2-1,TRBD2,few,TRBV6-1,TGTGCCAGCAGTGAAGCGTCTAGCGGACAAGGGGAGCAGTTCTTC,CASSEASSGQGEQFF
TRBJ2-3,-,-,TRBV5-1,TGCGCCAGCAGCTTGGGCCAGCATACGCAGTATTTT,CASSLGQHTQYF
TRBJ2-2,-,-,TRBV11-2,TGTGCCAGCAGCTTAGAAGGGAAAGGGACCGGGGAGCTGTTTTTT,CASSLEGKGTGELFF
TRBJ1-2,-,-,TRBV5-8,TGTGCCAGCAGCGAGTGGACGGTCTATGGCTACACCTTC,CASSEWTVYGYTF